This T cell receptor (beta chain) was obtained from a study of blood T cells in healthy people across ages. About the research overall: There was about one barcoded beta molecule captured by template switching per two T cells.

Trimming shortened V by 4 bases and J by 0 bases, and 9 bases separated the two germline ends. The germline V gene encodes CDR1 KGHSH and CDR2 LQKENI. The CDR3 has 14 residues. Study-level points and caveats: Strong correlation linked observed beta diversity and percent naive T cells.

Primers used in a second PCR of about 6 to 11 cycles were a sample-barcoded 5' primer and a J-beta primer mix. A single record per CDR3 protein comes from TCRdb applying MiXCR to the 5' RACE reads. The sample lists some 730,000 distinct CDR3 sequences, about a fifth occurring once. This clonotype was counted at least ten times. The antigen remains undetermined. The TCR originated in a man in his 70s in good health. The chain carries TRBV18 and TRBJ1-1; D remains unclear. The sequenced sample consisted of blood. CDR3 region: CASSREVMNTEAFF. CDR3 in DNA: TGTGCCAGCTCACGAGAGGTCATGAACACTGAAGCTTTCTTT.